Listed here is a single T cell receptor beta chain. This entry belongs to a study of blood T cell repertoires in COVID-19. Using immunoSEQ multiplex PCR, the repertoire was profiled, and TCRdb retains in-frame clones only, with some absent. The table has about 110,000 clones, more than 75% seen once. The CDR3 extends over 15 amino acids. J lost 5 bases, V lost 9 bases, and 12 bases had no gene match. Germline V gives CDR1 LNHDA, CDR2 SQIVND (reference sequence). The clonotype originates from a man between 40 and 49 years old with acute or convalescent COVID-19. The V and J genes are TRBV19 and TRBJ1-2; TRBD1 matches at 10 bases. Source material: peripheral blood. The CDR3 is CASRDRGSLGYGYTF. CDR3 coding DNA: TGTGCCAGCCGGGACAGGGGCTCACTAGGGTATGGCTACACCTTC.